Reported below is one T cell receptor (beta chain). No antigen is known for it. Germline V gene lookup returns CDR1 SEHNR and CDR2 FQNEAQ (reference sequence). This CDR3 spans 16 amino acids. The J segment lost 3 bases and the V segment lost 3 bases, leaving 5 bases of the junction unmatched. TCRdb's table, derived via immunoSEQ multiplex PCR, lists solely in-frame clones and lacks some. The table records under 25,000 clones, about 88% of them present only once. The data belong to a study of OX40 agonist ivuxolimab in advanced cancers. Study at large: The study gave patients intravenous ivuxolimab at 0.01 to 10 mg/kg every 2 weeks. Study outcomes and limitations: Researchers did not determine the expanded peripheral T cells' antigen specificity.

The chain carries TRBV7-9 and TRBJ2-1; TRBD2 matches 10 bases. The specimen comprised CD4+ or CD8+ T cells sorted from blood, sampled in a trial of the OX40 agonist ivuxolimab. The clonotype was recovered from an adult with an advanced solid tumor such as melanoma, head and neck, liver or kidney cancer. CDR3 nucleotides: TGTGCCAGCAGCTTCGGTCCTAGCGGGAGCTACAATGAGCAGTTCTTC. Translating it yields CASSFGPSGSYNEQFF.